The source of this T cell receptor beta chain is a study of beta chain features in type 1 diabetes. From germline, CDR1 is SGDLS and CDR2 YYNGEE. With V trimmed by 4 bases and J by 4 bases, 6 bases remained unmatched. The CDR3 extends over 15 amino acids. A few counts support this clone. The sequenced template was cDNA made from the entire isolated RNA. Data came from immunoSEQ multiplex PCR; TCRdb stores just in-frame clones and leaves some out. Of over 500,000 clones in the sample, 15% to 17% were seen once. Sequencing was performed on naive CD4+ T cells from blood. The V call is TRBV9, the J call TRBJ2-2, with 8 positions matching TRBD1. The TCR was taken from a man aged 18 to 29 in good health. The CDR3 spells CASSPRQGITGELFF. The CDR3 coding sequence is TGTGCCAGCAGCCCCCGACAGGGGATCACCGGGGAGCTGTTTTTT.